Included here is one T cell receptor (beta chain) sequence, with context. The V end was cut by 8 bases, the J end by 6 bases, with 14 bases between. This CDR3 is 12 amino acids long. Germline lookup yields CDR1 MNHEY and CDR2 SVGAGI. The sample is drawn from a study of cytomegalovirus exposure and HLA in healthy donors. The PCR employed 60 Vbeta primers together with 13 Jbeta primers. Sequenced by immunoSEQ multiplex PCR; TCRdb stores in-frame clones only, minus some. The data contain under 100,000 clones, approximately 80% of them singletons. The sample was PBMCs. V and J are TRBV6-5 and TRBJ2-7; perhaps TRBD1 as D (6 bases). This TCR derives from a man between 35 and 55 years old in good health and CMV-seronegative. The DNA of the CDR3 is TGTGCCAGCCGAACAGGGAGATCCGAGCAGTACTTC. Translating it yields CASRTGRSEQYF.